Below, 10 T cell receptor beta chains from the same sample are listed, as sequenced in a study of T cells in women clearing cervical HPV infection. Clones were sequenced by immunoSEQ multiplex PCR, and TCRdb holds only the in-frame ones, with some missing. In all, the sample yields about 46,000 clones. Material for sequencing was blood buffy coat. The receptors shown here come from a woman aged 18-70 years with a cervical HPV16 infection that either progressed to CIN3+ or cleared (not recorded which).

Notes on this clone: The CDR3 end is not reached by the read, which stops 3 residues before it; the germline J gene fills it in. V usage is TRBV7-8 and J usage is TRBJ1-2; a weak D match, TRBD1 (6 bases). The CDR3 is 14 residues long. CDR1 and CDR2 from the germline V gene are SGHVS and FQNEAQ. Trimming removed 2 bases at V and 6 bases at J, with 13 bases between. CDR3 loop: CASSLILGADGYTF. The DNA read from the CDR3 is TGTGCCAGCAGCTTAATATTGGGGGCTGATGGC.

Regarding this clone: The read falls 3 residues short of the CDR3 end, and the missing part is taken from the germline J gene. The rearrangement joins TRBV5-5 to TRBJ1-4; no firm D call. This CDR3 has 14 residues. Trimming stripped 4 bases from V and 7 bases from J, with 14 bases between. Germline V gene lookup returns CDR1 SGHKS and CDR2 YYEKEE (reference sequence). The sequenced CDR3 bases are TGTGCCAGCAGCACCCAGGAAGGGCGTGAAAAA. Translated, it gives CASSTQEGREK. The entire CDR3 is CASSTQEGREKLFF.

CDR3 region: CASSPDGNYGYTF. CDR3 bases read: TGTGCCAGCTCACCCGACGGGAACTATGGC. The genes are TRBV18 and TRBJ1-2; unclear D gene. The read stops 3 residues short of the end of the CDR3; the missing end is completed from the germline J gene. The germline gives CDR1 KGHSH, CDR2 LQKENI. The V gene lost 3 bases and the J gene lost 2 bases, with 7 bases spanning the gap. The CDR3 has 13 amino acids.

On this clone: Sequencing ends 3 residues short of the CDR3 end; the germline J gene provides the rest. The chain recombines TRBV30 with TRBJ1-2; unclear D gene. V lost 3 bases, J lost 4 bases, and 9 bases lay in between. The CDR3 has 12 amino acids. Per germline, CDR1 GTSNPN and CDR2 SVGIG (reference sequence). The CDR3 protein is CAWRETGYGYTF. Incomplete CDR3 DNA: TGTGCCTGGAGGGAAACGGGCTATGGC.

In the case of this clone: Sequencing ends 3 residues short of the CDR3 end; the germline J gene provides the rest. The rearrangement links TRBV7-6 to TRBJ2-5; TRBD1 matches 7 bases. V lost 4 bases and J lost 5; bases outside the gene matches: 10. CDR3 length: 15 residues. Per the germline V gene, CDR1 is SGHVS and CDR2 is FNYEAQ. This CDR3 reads CASSSVTGAAETQYF. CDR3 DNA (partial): TGTGCCAGCAGCTCCGTAACAGGGGCGGCGGAGACC.

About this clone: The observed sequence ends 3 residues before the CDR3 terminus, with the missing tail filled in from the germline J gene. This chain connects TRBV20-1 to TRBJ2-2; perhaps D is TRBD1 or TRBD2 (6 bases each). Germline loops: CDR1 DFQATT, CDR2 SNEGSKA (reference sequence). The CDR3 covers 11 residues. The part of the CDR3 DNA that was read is TGCAGTGCTTTGGGCGGGACAGAG. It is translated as CSALGGTE. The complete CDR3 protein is CSALGGTELFF.

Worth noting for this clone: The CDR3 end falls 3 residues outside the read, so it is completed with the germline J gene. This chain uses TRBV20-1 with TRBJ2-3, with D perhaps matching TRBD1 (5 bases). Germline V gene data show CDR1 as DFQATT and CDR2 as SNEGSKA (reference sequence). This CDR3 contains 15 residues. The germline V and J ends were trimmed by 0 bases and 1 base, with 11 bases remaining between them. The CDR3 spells CSARDRRAGTDTQYF. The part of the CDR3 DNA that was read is TGCAGTGCTAGAGATCGCAGGGCCGGCACAGATACG.

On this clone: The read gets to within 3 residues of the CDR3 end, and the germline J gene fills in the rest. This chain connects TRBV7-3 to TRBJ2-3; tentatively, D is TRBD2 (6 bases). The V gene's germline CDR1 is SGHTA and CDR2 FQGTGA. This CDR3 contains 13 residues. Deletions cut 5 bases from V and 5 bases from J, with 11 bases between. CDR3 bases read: TGTGCCAGCAGCGAGTATAGCGGAGATACG. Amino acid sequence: CASSEYSGDT. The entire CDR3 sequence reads CASSEYSGDTQYF.

Incomplete CDR3 DNA: TGTGCCAGCTCACGGCAGGACAGATATCAGCCG. This codes for CASSRQDRYQP. In full, the CDR3 is CASSRQDRYQPQYF. The rearrangement links TRBV18 to TRBJ2-3; perhaps TRBD1 as D (6 bases). The read ends 3 residues shy of where the CDR3 ends; the end is completed using the germline J gene. The CDR3 extends over 14 amino acids. Per the germline V gene, CDR1 is KGHSH and CDR2 is LQKENI.

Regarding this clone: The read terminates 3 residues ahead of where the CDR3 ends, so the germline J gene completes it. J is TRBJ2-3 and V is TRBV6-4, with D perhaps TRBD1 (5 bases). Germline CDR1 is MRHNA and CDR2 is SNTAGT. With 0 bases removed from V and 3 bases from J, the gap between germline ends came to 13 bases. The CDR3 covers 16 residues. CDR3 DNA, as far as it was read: TGTGCCAGCAGTGACTCTATTGGGGCAGCAACAGATACG. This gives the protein CASSDSIGAATDT. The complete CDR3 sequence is CASSDSIGAATDTQYF.